This T cell receptor beta chain was recovered during a study of breast tumors, draining lymph nodes, adjacent tissues. As for this clonotype: Its antigen remains unknown.

Whole-study findings and limits: Tumor TCR diversity was below lymph nodes but above nontumor tissue. The data were judged consistent with most tumor T cells coming from lymph node and expanding in tumor.

Axillary draining lymph nodes of breast cancer patients supplied the node samples. TCRdb re-analysed the multiplex PCR reads in MiXCR, keeping a single row per CDR3 protein. This sample yields 200,000 to 250,000 distinct CDR3 sequences, of which 30% to 35% are seen a single time; 3% to 4% belongs to the top ten. The CDR3 has 18 amino acids. The junction had 6 bases not matched to a gene; V was cut back by 0 bases and J by 2 bases. Per germline, CDR1 SGHRS and CDR2 YFSETQ. The sample was axillary lymph node tissue. The chain links TRBV5-1 to TRBJ2-3; 13 bases are shared with TRBD2. This receptor was obtained from a female donor with breast cancer. Some clones in this sample may be carry-over from other donors' samples. CDR3 loop: CASSLGTSGGEDTDTQYF. In DNA, the CDR3 is TGCGCCAGCAGCTTGGGGACTAGCGGGGGCGAAGACACAGATACGCAGTATTTT.